The 32 T cell receptor beta chains below all came from one sample that was sequenced in a study of T cell responses to AZD1222 COVID-19 vaccine. Sequenced by immunoSEQ multiplex PCR; TCRdb stores in-frame clones only, minus some. Of 95,000 to 110,000 clones listed, approximately 90% are singletons. Specimen: peripheral blood, collected 28 days after the second AZD1222 dose. The receptors here all came from an adult who received the AZD1222 COVID-19 vaccine.

In its sample, this clone was seen once. The chain uses TRBV30 and TRBJ1-2; D is ambiguous. This CDR3 is built from 13 residues. Germline CDR1 and CDR2: GTSNPN and SVGIG (reference sequence). Trimming removed 2 bases from V and 4 bases from J, with 11 bases in between. In DNA, the CDR3 is TGTGCCTGGAGTCTTGAAGGTTCCTATGGCTACACCTTC. Amino acids: CAWSLEGSYGYTF.

The rearrangement joins TRBV10-1 to TRBJ1-2, with 7 bases identical to TRBD1. This CDR3 has 15 amino acids. Germline CDR1 and CDR2: WNHNN and SYGVQD (reference sequence). The junction had 7 bases not matched to a gene; V was cut back by 0 bases and J by 6 bases. CDR3 DNA sequence: TGCGCCAGCAGTGAGTCTAAGGGGGCCCTCCATGGCTACACCTTC. It translates to CASSESKGALHGYTF.

The CDR3 reads CASIRTGIGNSPLHF. Here the CDR3 DNA reads TGCGCCAGCATTCGGACAGGGATTGGGAATTCACCCCTCCACTTT. V and J are TRBV10-1 and TRBJ1-6; TRBD1 matches at 8 bases. This CDR3 contains 15 residues. CDR1 and CDR2 from the germline V gene are WNHNN and SYGVQD (reference sequence). Germline trimming cut 7 bases from V and 7 bases from J; bases unmatched to any gene: 9.

The chain uses TRBV7-6 and TRBJ2-3; D is uncertain. The ends were cut back, 0 bases at V and 0 bases at J, with 7 bases in the middle. Germline loops: CDR1 SGHVS, CDR2 FNYEAQ. The CDR3 consists of 15 residues. The CDR3 spells CASSLASPSTDTQYF. DNA for the CDR3: TGTGCCAGCAGCTTAGCCAGTCCTAGCACAGATACGCAGTATTTT.

The CDR3 bases are TGTGCCAGCAGTTCCTCACAGACTGAAGCTTTCTTT. This codes for CASSSSQTEAFF. The V gene is TRBV28, the J gene TRBJ1-1, with D uncertain. Germline values: CDR1 MDHEN, CDR2 SYDVKM. This CDR3 has 12 amino acids. V lost 4 bases and J lost 5, with 8 bases in between.

The chain couples TRBV10-3 to TRBJ1-5, with a tentative D call TRBD1 (5 bases). The V gene's germline CDR1 is ENHRY and CDR2 SYGVKD. This CDR3 is 15 amino acids long. V was clipped by 3 bases and J by 5 bases, with 14 bases between them. Written as DNA, the CDR3 is TGTGCCATCAGTGATTGGGGGGGTAGGGATCAGCCCCAGCATTTT. Translation: CAISDWGGRDQPQHF.

Only one count was recorded for this clone. V usage is TRBV7-2 and J usage is TRBJ1-1; 7 nucleotides line up with TRBD1. Germline V CDR1 and CDR2: SGHTA, FQGNSA. The V and J ends lost 1 base and 5 bases, in that order; junction bases with no gene match: 10. This CDR3 spans 16 amino acids. CDR3 loop: CASSLGGGTVRTEAFF. The CDR3 DNA is TGTGCCAGCAGCTTAGGGGGAGGGACAGTTAGGACTGAAGCTTTCTTT.

The gene calls are TRBV20-1 and TRBJ1-3; possible D gene TRBD1, 5 bases. Trimming cost V 3 bases and J 2 bases, with 14 bases left between them. The CDR3 covers 15 residues. The germline gives CDR1 DFQATT, CDR2 SNEGSKA (reference sequence). CDR3 sequence: CSASTGALAGNTIYF. The CDR3 coding sequence is TGCAGTGCTAGTACTGGGGCCCTCGCTGGAAACACCATATATTTT.

As regards this clone: One end of the junction does not line up with germline, which may come from a read error. The rearrangement links TRBV4-1 to TRBJ2-7; D is unclear. The CDR3 runs 11 residues. CDR1 and CDR2 from the germline V gene are MGHRA and YSYEKL. CDR3 DNA sequence: TGCGCCAGCAGCCAAGGGTTGGTGAGTCACTTC. Protein sequence: CASSQGLVSHF.

This clone was observed once. The chain links TRBV20-1 to TRBJ2-1, with 13 positions matching TRBD2. The CDR3 length is 16 residues. V shed 3 bases, J shed 7 bases, and the junction held 9 bases outside the gene matches. Germline CDR1 is DFQATT and CDR2 is SNEGSKA (reference sequence). CDR3 region: CSASISGTSGVNEQFF. The DNA for the CDR3 is TGCAGTGCTAGTATCTCCGGGACTAGCGGGGTAAATGAGCAGTTCTTC.

The chain combines TRBV6-1 with TRBJ2-7; no clear D gene. CDR1 MNHNS and CDR2 SASEGT come from the germline V gene. The CDR3 consists of 15 residues. V shed 2 bases and J shed 6 bases, with 17 bases lying between them. Here the CDR3 reads CASSERAGAAAEQYF. DNA of the CDR3: TGTGCCAGCAGTGAAAGGGCAGGAGCAGCAGCCGAGCAGTACTTC.

This sequence joins TRBV7-9 and TRBJ2-3; tentatively, D is TRBD1 (5 bases). Germline CDR1 is SEHNR and CDR2 is FQNEAQ (reference sequence). This CDR3 has 14 amino acids. V was shortened by 4 bases and J by 1 base, with 9 bases between the two germline ends. CDR3 sequence reads: CASSYTGRTDTQYF. Written as DNA, the CDR3 is TGTGCCAGCAGCTATACAGGACGCACAGATACGCAGTATTTT.

V gene TRBV6-5 combines with J gene TRBJ1-1; D ambiguous. From germline, CDR1 is MNHEY and CDR2 SVGAGI. The germline V and J ends were trimmed by 8 bases and 3 bases, with 19 bases remaining between them. CDR3 length: 15 amino acids. The DNA for the CDR3 is TGTGCCAGCCGGAGGACCTACAACCCGGACACTGAAGCTTTCTTT. It translates to CASRRTYNPDTEAFF.

The chain employs TRBV12-3 or TRBV12-4 and TRBJ2-4; the D gene is possibly TRBD1 (6 bases). The V gene lost 5 bases and the J gene lost 9 bases, with 8 bases spanning the gap. The CDR3 runs to 11 residues. The chain's CDR3 is CASSVGGIQYF. As DNA, the CDR3 is TGTGCCAGCAGTGTAGGGGGCATTCAGTACTTC.

This chain joins TRBV7-2 and TRBJ2-2; 7 bases agree with TRBD2. The CDR3 has 17 amino acids. V shed 1 base and J 5 bases; nucleotides not matched to a gene: 10. Germline V gene lookup returns CDR1 SGHTA and CDR2 FQGNSA. The CDR3: CASSLVGGRGGTGELFF. The CDR3 DNA sequence: TGTGCCAGCAGCTTAGTGGGAGGGAGAGGTGGGACCGGGGAGCTGTTTTTT.

J is TRBJ1-2 and V is TRBV11-2, with a weak D call TRBD1 (5 bases). Germline V gene lookup returns CDR1 SGHAT and CDR2 FQNNGV. V was cut by 1 base and J by 4 bases, with 7 bases left in between. The CDR3 runs to 13 residues. Here the CDR3 reads CASSLAGSYGYTF. CDR3 DNA sequence: TGTGCCAGCAGCTTAGCAGGGAGCTATGGCTACACCTTC.

The gene calls are TRBV2 and TRBJ1-1; D remains ambiguous. The CDR3 loop spans 13 amino acids. CDR1 and CDR2 (germline): SNHLY, FYNNEI. The V gene lost 7 bases and the J gene lost 1 base, with 10 bases spanning the gap. The CDR3 region is CASITQRNTEAFF. In nucleotides, the CDR3 is TGTGCCAGCATCACTCAACGGAACACTGAAGCTTTCTTT.

This clone showed up just once. This chain joins TRBV19 and TRBJ1-6, with D unclear. Germline V gene sequence: CDR1 LNHDA, CDR2 SQIVND (reference sequence). This CDR3 spans 15 amino acids. Deletions cut 5 bases from V and 7 bases from J, with 15 bases between. CDR3 in amino acids: CASSLGRAINSPLHF. CDR3 bases: TGTGCCAGTAGTCTCGGACGGGCGATCAATTCACCCCTCCACTTT.

The chain uses TRBV7-9 and TRBJ2-2; 10 bases match TRBD2. CDR1 and CDR2 from the germline V gene are SEHNR and FQNEAQ (reference sequence). The CDR3 is 17 amino acids. Trimming cost V 5 bases and J 3 bases; bases outside gene matches: 9. CDR3 sequence reads: CASSPGTSASHTGELFF. CDR3 coding DNA: TGTGCCAGCAGCCCAGGGACTAGCGCCTCGCACACCGGGGAGCTGTTTTTT. Full variable domain (missing parts from reference TRBV7-9 and TRBJ2-2): DTGVSQNPRHKITKRGQNVTFRCDPISEHNRLYWYRQTLGQGPEFLTYFQNEAQLEKSRLLSDRFSAERPKGSFSTLEIQRTEQGDSAMYLCASSPGTSASHTGELFFGEGSRLTVL.

The chain combines TRBV21-1 with TRBJ2-4; the table's D gene call, TRBD2, was not cross checked with the DNA. TRBV21-1 is described as a pseudogene. The CDR3 loop spans 19 amino acids. Here the CDR3 DNA reads TGTGCCAGCAGCAAAGCGGCTAGCGGGAGGGCCCTATATTGGAACATTCAGTACTTC. Amino acids: CASSKAASGRALYWNIQYF.

This clone was observed once. The chain joins TRBV30 to TRBJ1-4; TRBD1 matches at 10 bases. Germline CDR1 GTSNPN, CDR2 SVGIG (reference sequence). V shed 3 bases, J shed 8 bases, and the junction held 12 bases outside the gene matches. This CDR3 spans 16 amino acids. The CDR3 DNA sequence: TGTGCCTGGAGCCTCATGACAGGGGGCCGGAGCGAAAAACTGTTTTTT. It translates to CAWSLMTGGRSEKLFF.

The chain joins TRBV5-6 to TRBJ1-2, with D maybe TRBD1 (6 bases). CDR1 is SGHDT, CDR2 YYEEEE, per germline. The CDR3 totals 18 residues. Trimming stripped 2 bases from V and 0 bases from J, with 20 bases between. CDR3 DNA sequence: TGTGCCAGCAGCTTAGGACAGTCATTGGCGGGAACTAACTATGGCTACACCTTC. The encoded protein is CASSLGQSLAGTNYGYTF.

The chain links TRBV9 to TRBJ1-2; D is ambiguous. V was pared by 0 bases and J by 7 bases, with 13 bases between. The CDR3 consists of 14 residues. Germline values: CDR1 SGDLS, CDR2 YYNGEE. CDR3 region: CASSVAGRYSGYTF. In DNA, the CDR3 is TGTGCCAGCAGCGTAGCTGGGAGGTACTCTGGCTACACCTTC.

The J gene is TRBJ2-7, the V gene TRBV27; the D is unclear. CDR3 size: 13 residues. The germline V and J ends were trimmed by 5 bases and 2 bases, with 10 bases remaining between them. CDR1 MNHEY and CDR2 SMNVEV come from the germline V gene (reference sequence). This chain's CDR3 is CASSTDKTYEQYF. In nucleotides, the CDR3 is TGTGCCAGCAGTACAGACAAAACCTACGAGCAGTACTTC.

As concerns this clone: One end of the junction is discordant with germline, which a read error may explain. This rearrangement joins TRBV5-6 to TRBJ1-5; D not certain. Germline CDR1 is SGHDT and CDR2 is YYEEEE. The CDR3 consists of 15 residues. Here the CDR3 reads CVSSLGPWSNQPQHF. Written as DNA, the CDR3 is TGTGTCAGCAGCTTGGGCCCTTGGAGCAATCAGCCCCAGCATTTT.

By sample share, this clone is medium-sized (0.01 to 0.1%). The V and J genes are TRBV27 and TRBJ1-2; 9 positions agree with TRBD1. This CDR3 is 16 amino acids long. V shed 3 bases, J shed 8 bases, and the junction held 13 bases outside the gene matches. Germline CDR1 is MNHEY and CDR2 is SMNVEV (reference sequence). The CDR3 nucleotides read TGTGCCAGCAGTTTCCAACCACCCGGGACAGGGTTCGGCTACACCTTC. Amino acids: CASSFQPPGTGFGYTF.

The chain uses TRBV2 and TRBJ2-7; D not certain. Germline V gene sequence: CDR1 SNHLY, CDR2 FYNNEI. The CDR3 has 12 amino acids. Trimming took off 8 bases at V and 1 base at J, with 9 bases between the two ends. CDR3 DNA: TGTGCCAGCTTCACGGTTTCCTACGAGCAGTACTTC. It yields the protein CASFTVSYEQYF.

The chain has TRBV5-1 and TRBJ2-5; 7 nucleotides line up with TRBD1. CDR3 size: 15 residues. Germline V gives CDR1 SGHRS, CDR2 YFSETQ. The trim removed 4 bases at V and 2 bases at J, leaving 8 bases unmatched. CDR3: CASSSVYRGQETQYF. In DNA, the CDR3 is TGCGCCAGCAGCAGCGTATACAGGGGTCAAGAGACCCAGTACTTC. Full variable domain (rest looked up from reference TRBV5-1 and TRBJ2-5): KAGVTQTPRYLIKTRGQQVTLSCSPISGHRSVSWYQQTPGQGLQFLFEYFSETQRNKGNFPGRFSGRQFSNSRSEMNVSTLELGDSALYLCASSSVYRGQETQYFGPGTRLLVL.

This chain links TRBV15 with TRBJ1-2; the D is unclear. The CDR3 length is 15 residues. The germline V and J ends were trimmed by 1 base and 5 bases, with 14 bases remaining between them. CDR1 and CDR2 from the germline V gene are LNHNV and YYDKDF (reference sequence). The CDR3 loop reads CATSRALSTKYGYTF. The DNA of the CDR3 is TGTGCCACCAGCAGAGCTTTATCTACCAAGTATGGCTACACCTTC.

Regarding this clone: Other DNA sequences from this sample encode an identical CDR3 as well. J is TRBJ2-2 and V is TRBV27; D not certain. V lost 3 bases and J 1 base, leaving 0 bases between the germline ends. Per germline, CDR1 MNHEY and CDR2 SMNVEV (reference sequence). This CDR3 is built from 12 residues. CDR3 sequence (DNA): TGTGCCAGCAGTTTGAACACCGGGGAGCTGTTTTTT. It translates to CASSLNTGELFF.

This rearrangement joins TRBV7-2 to TRBJ1-3; no definite D call. V was shortened by 5 bases and J by 4 bases, with 12 bases between the two germline ends. This CDR3 has 14 residues. From germline, CDR1 is SGHTA and CDR2 FQGNSA. This CDR3 reads CASSPRGGGNTIYF. The CDR3 nucleotides read TGTGCCAGCAGCCCGCGGGGTGGAGGAAACACCATATATTTT.

CDR3 nucleotide sequence: TGTGCCAGTAGGACTAGCGGGGTAAACACCGGGGAGCTGTTTTTT. Translating gives CASRTSGVNTGELFF. This chain joins TRBV19 and TRBJ2-2; TRBD2 agrees at 11 bases. Germline V gene data show CDR1 as LNHDA and CDR2 as SQIVND (reference sequence). Germline trimming cut 6 bases from V and 2 bases from J; bases unmatched to any gene: 2. The CDR3 is 15 residues long.